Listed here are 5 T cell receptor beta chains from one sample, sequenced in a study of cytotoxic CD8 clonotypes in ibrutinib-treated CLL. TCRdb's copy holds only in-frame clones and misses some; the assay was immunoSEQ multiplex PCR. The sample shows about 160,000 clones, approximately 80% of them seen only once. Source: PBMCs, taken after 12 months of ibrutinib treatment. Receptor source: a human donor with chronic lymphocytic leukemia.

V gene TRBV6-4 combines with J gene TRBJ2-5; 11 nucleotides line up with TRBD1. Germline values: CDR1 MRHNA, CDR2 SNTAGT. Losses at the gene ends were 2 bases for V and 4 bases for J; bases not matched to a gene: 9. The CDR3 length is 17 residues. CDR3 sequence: CASSDEPGQGVGETQYF. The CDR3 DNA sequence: TGTGCCAGCAGTGACGAACCGGGACAGGGGGTTGGAGAGACCCAGTACTTC.

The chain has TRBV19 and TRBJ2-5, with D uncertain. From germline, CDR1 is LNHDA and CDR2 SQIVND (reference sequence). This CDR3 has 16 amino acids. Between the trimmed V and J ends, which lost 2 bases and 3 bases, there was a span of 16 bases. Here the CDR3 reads CASSITGYRREETQYF. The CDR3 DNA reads TGTGCCAGTAGTATAACCGGGTACAGAAGGGAAGAGACCCAGTACTTC.

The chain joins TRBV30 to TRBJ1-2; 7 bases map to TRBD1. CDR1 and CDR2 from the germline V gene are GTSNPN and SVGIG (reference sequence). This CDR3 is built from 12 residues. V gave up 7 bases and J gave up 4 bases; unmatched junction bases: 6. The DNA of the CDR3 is TGTGCCTCTTTGGACAGGTCCTATGGCTACACCTTC. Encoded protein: CASLDRSYGYTF. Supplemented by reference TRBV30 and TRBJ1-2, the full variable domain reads SQTIHQWPATLVQPVGSPLSLECTVEGTSNPNLYWYRQAAGRGLQLLFYSVGIGQISSEVPQNLSASRPQDRQFILSSKKLLLSDSGFYLCASLDRSYGYTFGSGTRLTVV.

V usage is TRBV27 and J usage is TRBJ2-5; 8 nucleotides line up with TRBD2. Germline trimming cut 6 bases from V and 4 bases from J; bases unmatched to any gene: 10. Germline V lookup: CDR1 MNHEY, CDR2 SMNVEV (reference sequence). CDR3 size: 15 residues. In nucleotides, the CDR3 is TGTGCCAGCAGCCCTGGCGGGGGGCGGCTAGAGACCCAGTACTTC. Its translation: CASSPGGGRLETQYF.

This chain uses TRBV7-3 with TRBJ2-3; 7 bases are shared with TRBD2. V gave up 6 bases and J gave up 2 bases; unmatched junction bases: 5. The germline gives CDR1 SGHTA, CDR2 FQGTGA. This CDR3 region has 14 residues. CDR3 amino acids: CASSRGGSTDTQYF. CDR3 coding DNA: TGTGCCAGCAGTCGCGGGGGTTCCACAGATACGCAGTATTTT.